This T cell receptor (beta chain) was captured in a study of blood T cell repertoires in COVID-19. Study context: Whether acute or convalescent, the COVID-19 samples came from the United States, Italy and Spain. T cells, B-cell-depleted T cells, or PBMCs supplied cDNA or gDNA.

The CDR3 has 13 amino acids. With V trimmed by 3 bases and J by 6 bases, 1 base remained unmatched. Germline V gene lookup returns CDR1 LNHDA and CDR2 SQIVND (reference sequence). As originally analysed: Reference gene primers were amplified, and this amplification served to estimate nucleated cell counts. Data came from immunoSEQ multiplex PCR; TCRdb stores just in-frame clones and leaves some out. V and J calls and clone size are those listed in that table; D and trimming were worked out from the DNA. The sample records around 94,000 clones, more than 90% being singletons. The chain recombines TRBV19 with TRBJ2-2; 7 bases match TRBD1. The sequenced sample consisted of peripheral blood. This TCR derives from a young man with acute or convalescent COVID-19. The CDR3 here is CASSITGAGELFF. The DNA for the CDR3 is TGTGCCAGTAGTATTACAGGGGCCGGGGAGCTGTTTTTT.